Listed below are T cell receptor beta chains from one sample, sequenced in a study of early T cells in non-severe SARS-CoV-2 infection. TCRdb processed the 5' RACE reads anew with MiXCR; each CDR3 protein has one entry. Altogether approximately 74,000 distinct CDR3 sequences are present, more than 13% being singletons, with the ten largest covering roughly 11%. The specimen was whole blood. These receptors all come from an adult who was a healthcare worker with PCR-confirmed SARS-CoV-2 infection or an uninfected control (not recorded which). Each CDR3 is given with its conserved first and last residue. Each record gives: clone size, D gene, J gene, V gene, CDR3 protein, CDR3 DNA. D genes are given only for firm matches. Part of the rows lack a size; the others show once, few, many or a class for expanded clones.

size: few
D: .
J: TRBJ1-1
V: TRBV3-1
CDR3: CASSQEWQMGAFF
DNA: TGTGCCAGCAGCCAAGAGTGGCAGATGGGCGCTTTCTTT

size: .
D: .
J: TRBJ1-2
V: TRBV7-9
CDR3: CASSLTPRGRHYGYTF
DNA: TGTGCCAGCTCCCTGACCCCCCGGGGTAGGCACTATGGCTACACCTTC

size: .
D: .
J: TRBJ1-2
V: TRBV11-3
CDR3: CASSLGGEGYTF
DNA: TGTGCCAGCAGCTTAGGGGGAGAAGGCTACACCTTC

size: .
D: .
J: TRBJ2-1
V: TRBV7-2
CDR3: CASSLVGGYNEQFF
DNA: TGTGCCAGCAGCTTAGTCGGGGGTTACAATGAGCAGTTCTTC

size: once
D: .
J: TRBJ2-3
V: TRBV29-1
CDR3: CSVATSTDTQYF
DNA: TGCAGCGTAGCTACGAGCACAGATACGCAGTATTTT

size: .
D: TRBD2
J: TRBJ2-3
V: TRBV27
CDR3: CASSFTGLALVSGSTDTQYF
DNA: TGTGCCAGCAGTTTCACGGGACTAGCCCTCGTTTCGGGTAGCACAGATACGCAGTATTTT

size: few
D: .
J: TRBJ2-6
V: TRBV30
CDR3: CAWSWTVSGANVLTF
DNA: TGTGCCTGGAGCTGGACAGTCTCTGGGGCCAACGTCCTGACTTTC

size: .
D: .
J: TRBJ2-3
V: TRBV28
CDR3: CASSLSGDTDTQYF
DNA: TGTGCCAGCAGTTTGTCCGGTGACACAGATACGCAGTATTTT

size: many
D: TRBD1
J: TRBJ2-7
V: TRBV11-2
CDR3: CASSHTGVYEQYF
DNA: TGTGCCAGCAGCCACACAGGGGTCTACGAGCAGTACTTC

size: .
D: TRBD1
J: TRBJ2-7
V: TRBV7-6
CDR3: CASSLAAGTESYEQYF
DNA: TGTGCCAGCAGCTTGGCTGCCGGGACAGAATCCTACGAGCAGTACTTC

size: .
D: TRBD2
J: TRBJ2-5
V: TRBV12-3/TRBV12-4
CDR3: CASRPTSGGETQYF
DNA: TGTGCCAGCAGACCGACTAGCGGGGGGGAGACCCAGTACTTC

size: many
D: .
J: TRBJ1-4
V: TRBV6-1
CDR3: CASARAALSTNEKLFF
DNA: TGTGCCAGCGCACGGGCAGCCCTGTCAACTAATGAAAAACTGTTTTTT

size: many
D: TRBD2
J: TRBJ2-1
V: TRBV4-1
CDR3: CASSQVGASGGPVYNEQFF
DNA: TGCGCCAGCAGCCAAGTAGGAGCTAGCGGGGGTCCAGTCTACAATGAGCAGTTCTTC

size: few
D: .
J: TRBJ2-6
V: TRBV14
CDR3: CASSQVTNSGANVLTF
DNA: TGTGCCAGCAGCCAAGTGACGAATTCTGGGGCCAACGTCCTGACTTTC

size: .
D: TRBD1
J: TRBJ1-5
V: TRBV2
CDR3: CASSVTGGKQPQHF
DNA: TGTGCCAGCAGCGTGACAGGGGGCAAACAGCCCCAGCATTTT

size: .
D: .
J: TRBJ2-5
V: TRBV13
CDR3: CASSSGNEVQEAQYF
DNA: TGTGCCAGCAGCTCCGGGAACGAGGTGCAGGAGGCCCAGTACTTC

size: .
D: TRBD1
J: TRBJ1-2
V: TRBV6-5
CDR3: CASSYSTQGAGYTF
DNA: TGTGCCAGCAGTTACTCGACCCAGGGGGCTGGCTACACCTTC

size: few
D: .
J: TRBJ2-1
V: TRBV29-1
CDR3: CSGRPGANEQFF
DNA: TGCAGCGGTCGCCCCGGTGCGAATGAGCAGTTCTTC

size: few
D: .
J: TRBJ1-2
V: TRBV5-4
CDR3: CASSLVGQAWNGYTF
DNA: TGTGCCAGCAGCTTGGTGGGGCAGGCCTGGAATGGCTACACCTTC

size: few
D: .
J: TRBJ2-1
V: TRBV4-1
CDR3: CASSQIAAYNEQFF
DNA: TGCGCCAGCAGCCAGATAGCGGCCTACAATGAGCAGTTCTTC

size: .
D: .
J: TRBJ2-1
V: TRBV7-9
CDR3: CASSLENNEQFF
DNA: TGTGCCAGCAGCTTAGAGAACAATGAGCAGTTCTTC

size: .
D: .
J: TRBJ1-1
V: TRBV28
CDR3: CASSSANTEAFF
DNA: TGTGCCAGCAGTTCAGCGAACACTGAAGCTTTCTTT

size: .
D: .
J: TRBJ1-6
V: TRBV3-1
CDR3: CASSQDKGTPLHF
DNA: TGTGCCAGCAGCCAAGATAAAGGCACACCCCTCCACTTT

size: .
D: .
J: TRBJ1-1
V: TRBV6-6
CDR3: CASSKPMNTEAFF
DNA: TGTGCCAGCAGCAAACCCATGAACACTGAAGCTTTCTTT

size: many
D: .
J: TRBJ2-7
V: TRBV24-1
CDR3: CATSLKGGKSSYEQYF
DNA: TGTGCCACCAGCCTTAAGGGGGGTAAAAGCTCCTACGAGCAGTACTTC

size: .
D: TRBD1
J: TRBJ1-2
V: TRBV7-2
CDR3: CASSLPGTVFRGYTF
DNA: TGTGCCAGCAGCCTCCCAGGGACAGTATTTCGCGGCTACACCTTC

size: .
D: .
J: TRBJ2-7
V: TRBV20-1
CDR3: CSAWRAGSYEQYF
DNA: TGCAGTGCTTGGAGGGCCGGCTCCTACGAGCAGTACTTC

size: few
D: TRBD1
J: TRBJ1-5
V: TRBV28
CDR3: CASSPAPGQSNQPQHF
DNA: TGTGCCAGCAGTCCTGCCCCGGGACAGTCAAATCAGCCCCAGCATTTT

size: .
D: TRBD1
J: TRBJ1-3
V: TRBV13
CDR3: CASSPGGQAYSGNTIYF
DNA: TGTGCCAGCAGCCCAGGAGGACAGGCCTACTCTGGAAACACCATATATTTT